This T cell receptor (beta chain) was captured by sequencing in a study of technical replicates of blood from a handful of donors (TCRdb year 2017). This clone was observed a single time. Its antigen has not been determined. It has no much larger one-base neighbor in the sample; base qualities were not kept. The library was prepared using the immunoSEQ multiplex PCR assay. Not all clones reach the TCRdb copy of this immuneACCESS table, which keeps in-frame sequences only. Checked studies attribute under half of the gap to unresolved V genes and leave the rest unexplained. The sample table records about 61,000 clones; 97% of these occur just once. The ten largest clones capture about 0.19% of the sample. The sample was T cells isolated from PBMCs. This receptor was identified in a human donor in good health.

The CDR3 protein is CASSFGQGASYEQYF. The sequenced DNA: TGTGCCAGCAGTTTCGGCCAGGGGGCATCCTACGAGCAGTACTTC. The V and J segments used are TRBV27 and TRBJ2-7, with 8 junctional bases fitting TRBD1. Measured from the cysteine to the phenylalanine, the CDR3 is 15 residues long. CDR3 DNA is the only sequence kept; it has 45 bases, read in frame from the first base. V trim: 3 bases; J trim: 1 base; unmatched bases: 5. As encoded in the germline V gene (reference sequence), CDR1 is MNHEY while CDR2 is SMNVEV.